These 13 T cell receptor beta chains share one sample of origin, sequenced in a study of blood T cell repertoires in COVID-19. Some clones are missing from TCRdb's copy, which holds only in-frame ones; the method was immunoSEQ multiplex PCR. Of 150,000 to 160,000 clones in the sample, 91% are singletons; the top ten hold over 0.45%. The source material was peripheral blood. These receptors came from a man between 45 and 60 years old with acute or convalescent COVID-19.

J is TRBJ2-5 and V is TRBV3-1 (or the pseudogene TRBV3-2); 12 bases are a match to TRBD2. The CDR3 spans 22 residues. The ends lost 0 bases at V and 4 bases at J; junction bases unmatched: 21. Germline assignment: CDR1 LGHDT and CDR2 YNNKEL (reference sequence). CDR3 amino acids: CASSQDVSAPRLAGDSGETQYF. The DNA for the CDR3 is TGTGCCAGCAGCCAAGATGTCAGCGCCCCGAGACTAGCGGGAGATAGTGGAGAGACCCAGTACTTC.

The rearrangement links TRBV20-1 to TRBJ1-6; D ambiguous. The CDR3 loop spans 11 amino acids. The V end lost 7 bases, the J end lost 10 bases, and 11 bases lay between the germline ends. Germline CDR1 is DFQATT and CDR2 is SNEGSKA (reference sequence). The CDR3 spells CSVSARSPLHF. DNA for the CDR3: TGCAGTGTGTCGGCGAGGTCACCCCTCCACTTT.

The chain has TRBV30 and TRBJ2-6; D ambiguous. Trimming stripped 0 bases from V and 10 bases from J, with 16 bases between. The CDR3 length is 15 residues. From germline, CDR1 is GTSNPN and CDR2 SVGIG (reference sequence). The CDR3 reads CAWSVPDNPINVLTF. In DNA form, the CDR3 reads TGTGCCTGGAGTGTCCCCGACAATCCTATAAACGTCCTGACTTTC.

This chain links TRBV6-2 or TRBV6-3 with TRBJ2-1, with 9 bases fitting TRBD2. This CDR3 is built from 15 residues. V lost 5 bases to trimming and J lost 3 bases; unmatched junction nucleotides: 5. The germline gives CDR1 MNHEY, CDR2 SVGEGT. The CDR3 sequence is CASSLAGLNYNEQFF. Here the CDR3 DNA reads TGTGCCAGCAGTCTAGCGGGGCTAAACTACAATGAGCAGTTCTTC.

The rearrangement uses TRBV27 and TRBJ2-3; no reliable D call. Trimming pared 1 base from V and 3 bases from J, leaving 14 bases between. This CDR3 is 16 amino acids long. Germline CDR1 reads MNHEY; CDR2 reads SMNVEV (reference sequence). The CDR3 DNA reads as TGTGCCAGCAGTTTATTTGGCTCCACGCGGACAGATACGCAGTATTTT. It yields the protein CASSLFGSTRTDTQYF.

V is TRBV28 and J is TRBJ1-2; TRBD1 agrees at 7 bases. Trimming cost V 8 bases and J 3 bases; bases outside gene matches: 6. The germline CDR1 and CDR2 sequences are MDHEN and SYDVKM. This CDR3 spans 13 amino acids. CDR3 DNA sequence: TGTGCCAGCTCCCCCGGGACAGACTATGGCTACACCTTC. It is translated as CASSPGTDYGYTF.

The CDR3: CASTPEGGFGFF. CDR3 nucleotide sequence: TGTGCCAGTACTCCCGAAGGGGGATTTGGTTTCTTT. V usage is TRBV19 and J usage is TRBJ1-1; a possible D gene is TRBD1 (6 bases). The V end lost 7 bases, the J end lost 13 bases, and 19 bases lay between the germline ends. This CDR3 contains 12 residues. Per the germline V gene, CDR1 is LNHDA and CDR2 is SQIVND (reference sequence).

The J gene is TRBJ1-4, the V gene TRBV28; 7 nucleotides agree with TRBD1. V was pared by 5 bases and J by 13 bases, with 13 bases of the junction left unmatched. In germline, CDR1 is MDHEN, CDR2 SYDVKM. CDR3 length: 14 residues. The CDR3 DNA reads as TGTGCCAGCAGTACCTACAGGGGTGCCCAAAGACTGTTTTTT. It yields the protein CASSTYRGAQRLFF.

The CDR3 loop is CASSWGGGYEQYV. The DNA of the CDR3 is TGTGCCAGCAGCTGGGGGGGCGGGTACGAGCAGTACGTC. J is TRBJ2-7 and V is TRBV13; weak D call: TRBD2 (7 bases). V was shortened by 4 bases and J by 4 bases, with 11 bases between the two germline ends. This CDR3 is 13 amino acids long. Germline V gives CDR1 PRHDT, CDR2 FYEKMQ (reference sequence).

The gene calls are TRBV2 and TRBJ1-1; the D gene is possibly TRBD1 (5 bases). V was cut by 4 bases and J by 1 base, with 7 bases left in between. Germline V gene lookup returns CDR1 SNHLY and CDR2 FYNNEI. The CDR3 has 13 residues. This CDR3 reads CASSGQPNTEAFF. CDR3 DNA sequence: TGTGCCAGCAGTGGACAGCCGAACACTGAAGCTTTCTTT. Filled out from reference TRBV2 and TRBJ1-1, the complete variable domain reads EPEVTQTPSHQVTQMGQEVILRCVPISNHLYFYWYRQILGQKVEFLVSFYNNEISEKSEIFDDQFSVERPDGSNFTLKIRSTKLEDSAMYFCASSGQPNTEAFFGQGTRLTVV.

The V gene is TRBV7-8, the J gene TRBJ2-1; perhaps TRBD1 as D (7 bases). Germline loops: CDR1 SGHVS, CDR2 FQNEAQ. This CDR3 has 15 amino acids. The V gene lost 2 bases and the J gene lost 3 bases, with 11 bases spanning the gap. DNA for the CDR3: TGTGCCAGCAGCTTATTGCGGGACAGCTACAATGAGCAGTTCTTC. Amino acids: CASSLLRDSYNEQFF.

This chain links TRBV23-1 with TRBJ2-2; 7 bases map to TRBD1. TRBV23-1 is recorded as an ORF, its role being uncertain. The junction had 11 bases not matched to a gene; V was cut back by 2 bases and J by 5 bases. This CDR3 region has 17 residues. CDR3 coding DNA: TGCGCCAGCAGTCAACGCCTCGGGGACAGTTTTACCGGGGAGCTGTTTTTT. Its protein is CASSQRLGDSFTGELFF.

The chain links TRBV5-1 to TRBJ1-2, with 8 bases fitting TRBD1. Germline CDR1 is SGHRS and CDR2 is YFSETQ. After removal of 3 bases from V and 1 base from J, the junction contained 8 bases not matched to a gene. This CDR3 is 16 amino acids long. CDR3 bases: TGCGCCAGCAGCTGGTTCGGGACAGGCCTTAACTATGGCTACACCTTC. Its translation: CASSWFGTGLNYGYTF.